The TCR beta chain described here comes from a study of T cell repertoires in cytomegalovirus infection. Study summary: Recently identified HLA-C-restricted CMV epitopes were among the peptides used.

Trimming pared 0 bases from V and 8 bases from J, leaving 8 bases between. Germline V gene sequence: CDR1 SGHTA, CDR2 FQGTGA. The CDR3 loop spans 13 amino acids. TCRdb re-analysed the reads in MiXCR, keeping a single row per CDR3 protein. The table lists fewer than 850,000 distinct CDR3 sequences, around 29% of them singletons. Details on this clonotype: Its matching antigen is unknown.

This chain joins TRBV7-3 and TRBJ2-1; unclear D gene. This receptor was identified in a human donor in good health (CMV status not recorded). Some clones in this sample may be carry-over from other donors' samples. This sample comprised cultured CD8+ T cells from PBMCs, obtained from culture after CMV antigen stimulation. The CDR3 coding sequence is TGTGCCAGCAGCTTAACAGGGATTGATGAGCAGTTCTTC. Its protein is CASSLTGIDEQFF.